These 19 T cell receptor beta chains came from one sample sequenced in a study of cytomegalovirus exposure and HLA in healthy donors (TCRdb year 2017). Libraries were constructed by the immunoSEQ multiplex PCR assay. A mixture of 60 forward primers for TCR Vbeta segments and 13 reverse primers for TCR Jbeta segments was used in the multiplex PCR. TCRdb carries this immuneACCESS record with in-frame sequences only. Its versions omit some clonotypes, under half of them owing to an unresolved V gene in the studies checked, with the rest unexplained. This sample's table has entries for roughly 60,000 clones. In total, the top ten clones hold roughly 2% of the sample. The sample comprised PBMCs. The receptors stem from a woman aged 18 to 35 in good health and CMV-seronegative.

The rearrangement joins TRBV5-4 to TRBJ2-7, with 7 bases identical to TRBD2. Germline V lookup: CDR1 SGHNT, CDR2 YYREEE (reference sequence). The CDR3 is 16 residues long. The V segment lost 4 bases and the J segment 6 bases; nucleotides outside the gene matches: 16. The CDR3 protein is CASSPAGESVKGEQYF. CDR3 bases: TGTGCCAGCAGCCCGGCGGGGGAATCCGTGAAGGGCGAGCAGTACTTC.

As concerns this clone: One end of the junction is discordant with germline, which a read error may explain. The chain employs TRBV4-1 and TRBJ1-1; no reliable D call. CDR1 and CDR2 from the germline V gene are MGHRA and YSYEKL. The CDR3 is made up of 14 amino acids. DNA of the CDR3: TGCGCCAGCAGCCAAGAAGGAGGGCTCACTGAAGATTTCTTT. Protein product: CASSQEGGLTEDFF.

The chain couples TRBV27 to TRBJ1-2, with D maybe TRBD1 (5 bases). The CDR3 spans 15 residues. Looked up from germline, CDR1 is MNHEY and CDR2 is SMNVEV (reference sequence). V shed 2 bases and J shed 0 bases, with 10 bases lying between them. The CDR3 sequence: CASSLGAGTNYGYTF. DNA of the CDR3: TGTGCCAGCAGTTTAGGGGCAGGAACTAACTATGGCTACACCTTC.

The chain has TRBV6-1 and TRBJ2-7; D is perhaps TRBD2 (6 bases). CDR3 size: 15 residues. Between the trimmed V and J ends, which lost 2 bases and 9 bases, there was a span of 20 bases. CDR1 is MNHNS and CDR2 is SASEGT in the germline V gene. The CDR3 nucleotides read TGTGCCAGCAGTGAATTTGAGGAGGGCCCCGGTGGGCAGTACTTC. This gives the protein CASSEFEEGPGGQYF.

This chain uses TRBV5-1 with TRBJ2-2; D is unresolved. Germline V CDR1 and CDR2: SGHRS, YFSETQ. The CDR3 loop spans 14 amino acids. The V and J ends lost 4 bases and 2 bases respectively, with 9 bases between them. CDR3 in DNA: TGCGCCAGCAGCCCGACACCTAACACCGGGGAGCTGTTTTTT. Amino acids: CASSPTPNTGELFF.

This chain connects TRBV5-1 to TRBJ1-6, with D uncertain. This CDR3 region has 15 residues. Germline CDR1 and CDR2: SGHRS and YFSETQ. Deletions cut 0 bases from V and 7 bases from J, with 11 bases between. The CDR3 sequence is CASSLGAGTNSPLHF. DNA of the CDR3: TGCGCCAGCAGCTTGGGGGCAGGCACGAATTCACCCCTCCACTTT.

The CDR3 reads CASSYRGKNQYF. In DNA, the CDR3 is TGTGCCAGCAGCTACAGGGGTAAGAACCAGTACTTC. V usage is TRBV5-4 and J usage is TRBJ2-5; 7 nucleotides align to TRBD1. Trimming cost V 3 bases and J 10 bases; bases outside gene matches: 6. The germline V gene encodes CDR1 SGHNT and CDR2 YYREEE (reference sequence). The CDR3 sequence is 12 residues long.

The chain has TRBV5-1 and TRBJ1-4; D is perhaps TRBD1 (5 bases). The germline V gene has CDR1 SGHRS and CDR2 YFSETQ. CDR3 length: 14 residues. Trimming stripped 0 bases from V and 4 bases from J, with 7 bases between. The CDR3 loop is CASSLGQYNEKLFF. In DNA form, the CDR3 reads TGCGCCAGCAGCTTGGGACAGTATAATGAAAAACTGTTTTTT.

CDR3 coding DNA: TGTGCCAGCAGAGGGAGGTTGAAGAACACTGAAGCTTTCTTT. Its translation: CASRGRLKNTEAFF. The chain is built from TRBV6-5 and TRBJ1-1; D is ambiguous. CDR1 is MNHEY and CDR2 is SVGAGI in the germline V gene. This CDR3 spans 14 amino acids. The germline V and J ends were trimmed by 6 bases and 1 base, with 12 bases remaining between them.

The chain carries TRBV18 and TRBJ1-6, with TRBD1 as a possible D gene (5 bases). V lost 3 bases, J lost 7 bases, and 10 bases lay in between. This CDR3 region has 14 residues. From germline, CDR1 is KGHSH and CDR2 LQKENI. Here the CDR3 DNA reads TGTGCCAGCTCACCTGACAGCCTAAATTCACCCCTCCACTTT. This gives the protein CASSPDSLNSPLHF.

The chain carries TRBV5-6 and TRBJ2-4; perhaps TRBD2 as D (5 bases). This CDR3 spans 14 amino acids. CDR1 is SGHDT and CDR2 is YYEEEE in the germline V gene. V was shortened by 0 bases and J by 9 bases, with 13 bases between the two germline ends. CDR3 amino acids: CASSLGQPGSIQYF. In DNA form, the CDR3 reads TGTGCCAGCAGCTTGGGGCAGCCGGGAAGCATTCAGTACTTC.

V usage is TRBV6-6 and J usage is TRBJ2-5; D is possibly TRBD1 (5 bases). This CDR3 is built from 13 residues. Germline CDR1 MNHNY, CDR2 SVGAGI (reference sequence). The V gene lost 6 bases and the J gene lost 5 bases, with 13 bases spanning the gap. The CDR3 bases are TGTGCCAGCAGATCCAGGGTGTTGGAGACCCAGTACTTC. It is translated as CASRSRVLETQYF.

The CDR3 nucleotides read TGTGCCAGCAGCTTTCCAGTCTCGGGAAACACCATATATTTT. This codes for CASSFPVSGNTIYF. V and J are TRBV11-2 and TRBJ1-3; D gene uncertain. V lost 3 bases and J 4 bases, leaving 10 bases between the germline ends. This CDR3 comprises 14 residues. Germline loops: CDR1 SGHAT, CDR2 FQNNGV.

This chain links TRBV28 with TRBJ1-2; D is unclear. Per germline, CDR1 MDHEN and CDR2 SYDVKM. This CDR3 contains 12 residues. The V end was cut by 5 bases, the J end by 3 bases, with 7 bases between. In DNA, the CDR3 is TGTGCCAGCAGTGCTACTGACTATGGCTACACCTTC. It is translated as CASSATDYGYTF.

The CDR3, as DNA: TGTGCCAGCAGCCTGGCGCAGGGGGCCCCCGGTGAGCAGTACTTC. This encodes CASSLAQGAPGEQYF. The chain couples TRBV7-9 to TRBJ2-7; 8 bases match TRBD1. The ends lost 5 bases at V and 7 bases at J; junction bases unmatched: 13. CDR3 size: 15 residues. Germline CDR1 and CDR2: SEHNR and FQNEAQ (reference sequence).

This chain connects TRBV15 to TRBJ1-1; D call uncertain. V lost 0 bases, J lost 4 bases, and 6 bases lay in between. The germline CDR1 and CDR2 sequences are LNHNV and YYDKDF (reference sequence). This CDR3 is 13 amino acids long. The CDR3 bases are TGTGCCACCAGCAGAGAAAGGAGCACTGAAGCTTTCTTT. It is translated as CATSRERSTEAFF.

V gene TRBV5-6 combines with J gene TRBJ1-2; D is unresolved. The CDR3 contains 14 residues. V was clipped by 3 bases and J by 6 bases, with 15 bases between them. Germline V gives CDR1 SGHDT, CDR2 YYEEEE. The CDR3 DNA reads as TGTGCCAGCAGCTCCTGGCTTGTTGTCCATGGCTACACCTTC. Translation gives CASSSWLVVHGYTF.

The genes are TRBV30 and TRBJ2-7, with 9 bases that match TRBD1. This CDR3 contains 18 residues. Germline lookup yields CDR1 GTSNPN and CDR2 SVGIG (reference sequence). The trim removed 1 base at V and 6 bases at J, leaving 19 bases unmatched. CDR3 sequence: CAWSAYYSSRDRVCEQYF. DNA of the CDR3: TGTGCCTGGAGTGCTTACTACTCGTCCCGGGACAGGGTCTGCGAGCAGTACTTC.

The chain joins TRBV5-1 to TRBJ2-1; 12 bases map to TRBD2. Looked up from germline, CDR1 is SGHRS and CDR2 is YFSETQ. Trimming removed 0 bases from V and 5 bases from J; junction bases left unmatched: 3. CDR3 length: 16 residues. CDR3 residues: CASSLELAGGHNEQFF. The CDR3 DNA follows: TGCGCCAGCAGCTTGGAACTAGCGGGGGGACACAATGAGCAGTTCTTC.